The following is a T cell receptor beta chain sequence with its context. No antigen is known for it. The input lacks base qualities; no much larger clone sits a single base away. These data originate in a study of blood T cell repertoires in COVID-19 (dated by TCRdb to the early 2020s). With regard to the full study: The collaborator samples originated in the United States, Italy and Spain and spanned the acute and convalescent phases of COVID-19. The material from the prospective study consisted of cDNA or gDNA derived from T cells, B-cell-depleted T cells, or PBMCs. The dataset comprised deeply sampled blood TCRbeta repertoires from subjects exposed to, actively infected with, or recovered from COVID-19. A freely available public database, intended as a resource for researchers studying the immune response to SARS-CoV-2, is where the repertoires were released. The samples were drawn from the first 160 participants of the ongoing ImmuneRACE study and from 950 to 1,500 subjects provided by 6 global collaborators. The sample metadata nearly always contained a de-identified subject ID, COVID-19 status, age in years and sex. HLA class I and class II types, where available, came from metadata supplied by the sample provider rather than from assay-based typing.

What the authors observed across the whole study: The amount of clinical and demographic metadata varied by source and participant and was provided uncurated.

V trim: 6 bases; J trim: 4 bases; unmatched bases: 6. Per the germline V gene (reference sequence), MNHEY is the CDR1 and SMNVEV is the CDR2. Taken from cysteine to phenylalanine, the CDR3 has 15 residues. Only the CDR3 portion is preserved as DNA: 45 bases, with reading frame beginning at the first base. TCRbeta CDR3 regions were amplified from genomic DNA by means of the immunoSEQ Assay, a bias-controlled multiplex PCR. The published analysis was carried out like this. The number of nucleated cells in each sample was estimated by amplification of reference gene primers within the assay. To quantify the absolute abundance of each unique TCRbeta CDR3 rearrangement, sequence reads were collapsed and filtered. Productive Simpson clonality was computed per sample as the square root of Simpson's diversity index over productive rearrangements. TCRdb provides this immuneACCESS table in a form limited to in-frame rearrangements. Some clones are lacking; in checked studies, under half of them reflect an unresolved V gene, and why the rest are absent is not known. V and J calls and clone size come straight from that table; D and trimming were deduced from the DNA. In all, the sample holds more than 95,000 clones, and roughly 88% of those were seen once. 3% to 3.5% of the sample is held by the ten biggest clonotypes.

Each collaborating institution followed its own protocols to collect whole blood in K2EDTA tubes. For TCRbeta analysis, collaborators shipped samples in one of three forms: frozen whole blood, isolated PBMCs, or DNA extracted from either of those sample types. Sequencing was done on a sample of peripheral blood. In this chain, TRBV27 is recombined with TRBJ1-3, with 10 central nucleotides matching TRBD1. The TCR was taken from a human donor in a cohort sampled during active COVID-19. The DNA sequence is as follows: TGTGCCAGCAGCCGACAGGGGGCCAGGGGAAACACCATATATTTT. Its amino acids are CASSRQGARGNTIYF.